This T cell receptor (beta chain) stems from a study of blood T cell repertoires in COVID-19. The CDR3 consists of 13 residues. Germline V CDR1 and CDR2: SGHRS, YFSETQ. The V segment lost 6 bases and the J segment 4 bases; nucleotides outside the gene matches: 6. This clone was detected only once. Repertoires were generated with immunoSEQ multiplex PCR, while TCRdb's copy carries only in-frame clones and drops some. The table records approximately 190,000 clones, about 80% of them present only once. V and J are TRBV5-1 and TRBJ1-2; 7 bases are shared with TRBD1. The sequence derives from a human donor with acute or convalescent COVID-19. The donor label of this sample is uncertain. Specimen: peripheral blood. Written as DNA, the CDR3 is TGCGCCAGCACGGGAGGGGGCCTCTATGGCTACACCTTC. This codes for CASTGGGLYGYTF.